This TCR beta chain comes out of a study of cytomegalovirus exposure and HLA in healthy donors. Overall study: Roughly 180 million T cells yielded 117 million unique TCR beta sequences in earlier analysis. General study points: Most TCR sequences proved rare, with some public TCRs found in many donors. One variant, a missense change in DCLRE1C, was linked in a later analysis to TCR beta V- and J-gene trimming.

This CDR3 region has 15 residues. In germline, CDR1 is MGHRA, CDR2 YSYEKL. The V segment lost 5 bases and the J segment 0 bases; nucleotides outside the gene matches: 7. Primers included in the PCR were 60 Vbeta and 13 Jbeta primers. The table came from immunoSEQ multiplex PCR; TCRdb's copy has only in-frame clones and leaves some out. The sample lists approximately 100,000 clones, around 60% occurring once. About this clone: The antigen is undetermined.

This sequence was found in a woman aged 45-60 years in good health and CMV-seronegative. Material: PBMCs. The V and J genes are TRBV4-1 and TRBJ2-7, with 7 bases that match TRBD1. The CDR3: CASSDRVVYSYEQYF. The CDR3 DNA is TGCGCCAGCAGCGACAGGGTGGTTTACTCCTACGAGCAGTACTTC.